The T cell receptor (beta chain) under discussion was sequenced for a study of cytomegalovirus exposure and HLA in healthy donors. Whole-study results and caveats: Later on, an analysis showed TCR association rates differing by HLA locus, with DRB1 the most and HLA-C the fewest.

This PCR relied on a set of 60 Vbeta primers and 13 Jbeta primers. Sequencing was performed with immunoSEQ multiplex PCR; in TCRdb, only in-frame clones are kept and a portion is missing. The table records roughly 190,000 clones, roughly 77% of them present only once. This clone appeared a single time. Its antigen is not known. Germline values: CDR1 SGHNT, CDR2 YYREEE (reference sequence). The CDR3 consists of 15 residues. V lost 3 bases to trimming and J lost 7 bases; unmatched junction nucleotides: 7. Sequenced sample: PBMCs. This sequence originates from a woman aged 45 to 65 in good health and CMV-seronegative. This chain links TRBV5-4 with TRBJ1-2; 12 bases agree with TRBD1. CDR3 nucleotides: TGTGCCAGCAGCTCAAAGGGGACAGGGGGCCTTGGCTACACCTTC. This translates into CASSSKGTGGLGYTF.